This T cell receptor (beta chain) was identified in a study of cytomegalovirus exposure and HLA in healthy donors. On the study more broadly: The Caucasian-associated ancestry cluster held roughly 81% of approximately 400 genotyped donors.

Findings and limits, study-wide: A later analysis reportedly found fewer N-insertions in an Asian-associated ancestry cluster than the approximately 700-donor mean. The study labeled 164 TCR beta chains cytomegalovirus-associated. Most subjects had HLA-A and HLA-B alleles reportedly predicted accurately by TCR beta sequences.

CDR1 and CDR2 from the germline V gene are MNHNY and SVGAGI (reference sequence). This CDR3 is 14 amino acids long. The germline V and J ends were trimmed by 4 bases and 4 bases, with 11 bases remaining between them. About this clone: Its antigen remains unknown.

The PCR ran on 60 Vbeta and 13 Jbeta primers. Using immunoSEQ multiplex PCR, the repertoire was profiled, and TCRdb retains in-frame clones only, with some absent. This sample has approximately 240,000 clones, with around 89% found just once. The sample consisted of PBMCs. This sequence joins TRBV6-6 and TRBJ1-3, with D maybe TRBD1 (6 bases). This clonotype was sampled from a woman between 18 and 29 years old in good health and CMV-seronegative. The CDR3 bases are TGTGCCAGCAGTTCACAGGGCCCGGGAAACACCATATATTTT. Translated: CASSSQGPGNTIYF.